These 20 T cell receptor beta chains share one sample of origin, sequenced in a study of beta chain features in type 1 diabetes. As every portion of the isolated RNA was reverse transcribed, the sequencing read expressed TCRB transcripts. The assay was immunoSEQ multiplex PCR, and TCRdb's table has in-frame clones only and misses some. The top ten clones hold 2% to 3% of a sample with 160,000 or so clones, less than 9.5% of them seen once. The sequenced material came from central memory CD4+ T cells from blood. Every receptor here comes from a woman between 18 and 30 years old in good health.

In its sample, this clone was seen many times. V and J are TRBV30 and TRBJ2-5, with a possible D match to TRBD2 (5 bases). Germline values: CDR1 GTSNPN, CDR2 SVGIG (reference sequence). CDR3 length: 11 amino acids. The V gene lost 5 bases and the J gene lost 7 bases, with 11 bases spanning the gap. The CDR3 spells CAWGGYGTQYF. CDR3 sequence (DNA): TGTGCCTGGGGAGGTTATGGGACCCAGTACTTC.

The CDR3 protein is CASSLGGRHSPLHF. The CDR3 DNA follows: TGTGCCAGCAGCTTAGGAGGGAGACATTCACCCCTCCACTTT. V is TRBV7-2 and J is TRBJ1-6; D uncertain. Germline V gives CDR1 SGHTA, CDR2 FQGNSA. This CDR3 has 14 residues. V lost 1 base and J 8 bases, leaving 9 bases between the germline ends.

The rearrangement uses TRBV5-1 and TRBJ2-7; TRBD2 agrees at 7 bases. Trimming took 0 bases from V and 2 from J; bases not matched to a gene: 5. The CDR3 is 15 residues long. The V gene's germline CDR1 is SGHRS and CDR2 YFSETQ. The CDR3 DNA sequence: TGCGCCAGCAGCTTGGTGGACGGGGGGACCTACGAGCAGTACTTC. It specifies CASSLVDGGTYEQYF.

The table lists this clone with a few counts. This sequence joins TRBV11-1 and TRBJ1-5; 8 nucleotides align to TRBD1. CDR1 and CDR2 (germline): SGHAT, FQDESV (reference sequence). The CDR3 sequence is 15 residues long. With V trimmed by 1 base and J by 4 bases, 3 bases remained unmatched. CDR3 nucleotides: TGTGCCAGCAGCTTAGGGACAGGGACGAATCAGCCCCAGCATTTT. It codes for CASSLGTGTNQPQHF. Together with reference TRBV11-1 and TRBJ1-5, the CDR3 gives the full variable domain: EAEVAQSPRYKITEKSQAVAFWCDPISGHATLYWYRQILGQGPELLVQFQDESVVDDSQLPKDRFSAERLKGVDSTLKIQPAELGDSAMYLCASSLGTGTNQPQHFGDGTRLSIL.

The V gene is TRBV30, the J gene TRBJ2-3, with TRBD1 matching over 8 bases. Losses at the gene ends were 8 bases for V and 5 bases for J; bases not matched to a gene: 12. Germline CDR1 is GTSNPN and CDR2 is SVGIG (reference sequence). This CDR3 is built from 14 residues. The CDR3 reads CAHDRGLSRDTQYF. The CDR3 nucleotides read TGTGCCCATGACAGGGGATTATCCCGAGATACGCAGTATTTT.

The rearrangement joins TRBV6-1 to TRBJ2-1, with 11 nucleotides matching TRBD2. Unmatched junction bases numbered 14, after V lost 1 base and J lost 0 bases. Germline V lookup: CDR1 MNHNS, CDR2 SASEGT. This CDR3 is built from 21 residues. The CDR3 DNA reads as TGTGCCAGCAGTGAAGGGGGGCGGCTAGCGGGAGGCCCGAGCTCCTACAATGAGCAGTTCTTC. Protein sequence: CASSEGGRLAGGPSSYNEQFF.

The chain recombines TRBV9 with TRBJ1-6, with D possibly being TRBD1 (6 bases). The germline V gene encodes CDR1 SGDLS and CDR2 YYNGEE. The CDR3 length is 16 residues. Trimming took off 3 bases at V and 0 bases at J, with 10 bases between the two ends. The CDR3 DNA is TGTGCCAGCAGCGGGGACAAGAGCTCCTATAATTCACCCCTCCACTTT. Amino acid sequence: CASSGDKSSYNSPLHF.

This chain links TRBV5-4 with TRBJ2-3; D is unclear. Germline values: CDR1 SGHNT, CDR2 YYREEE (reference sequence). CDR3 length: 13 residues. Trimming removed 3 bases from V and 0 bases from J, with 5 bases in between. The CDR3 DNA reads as TGTGCCAGCAGCTCTACTAGCACAGATACGCAGTATTTT. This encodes CASSSTSTDTQYF.

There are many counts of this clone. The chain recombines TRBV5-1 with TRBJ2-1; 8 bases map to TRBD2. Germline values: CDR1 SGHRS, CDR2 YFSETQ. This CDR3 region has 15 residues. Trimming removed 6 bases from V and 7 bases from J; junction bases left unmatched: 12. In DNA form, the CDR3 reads TGCGCCAGCACCCCAGCGGGGGCGGTAGGGAATGAGCAGTTCTTC. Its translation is CASTPAGAVGNEQFF.

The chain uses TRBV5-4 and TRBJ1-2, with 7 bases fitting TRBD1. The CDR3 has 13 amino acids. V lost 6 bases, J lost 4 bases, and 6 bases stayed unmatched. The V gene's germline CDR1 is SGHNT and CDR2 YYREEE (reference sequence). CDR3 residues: CASTDRALYGYTF. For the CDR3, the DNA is TGTGCCAGCACCGACAGGGCCCTCTATGGCTACACCTTC.

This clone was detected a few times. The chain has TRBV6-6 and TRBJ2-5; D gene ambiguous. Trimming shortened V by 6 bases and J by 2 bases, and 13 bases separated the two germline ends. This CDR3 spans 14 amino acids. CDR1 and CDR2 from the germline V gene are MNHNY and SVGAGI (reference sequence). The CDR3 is CASSLKLSQETQYF. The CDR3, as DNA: TGTGCCAGCAGCCTCAAACTTTCTCAAGAGACCCAGTACTTC.

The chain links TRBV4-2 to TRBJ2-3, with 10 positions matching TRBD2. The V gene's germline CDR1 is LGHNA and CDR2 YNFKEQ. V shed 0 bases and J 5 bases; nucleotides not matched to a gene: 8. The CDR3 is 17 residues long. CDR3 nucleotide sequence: TGTGCCAGCAGCCAAGATAGGCGACTAGCGGGTGGAGATACGCAGTATTTT. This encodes CASSQDRRLAGGDTQYF.

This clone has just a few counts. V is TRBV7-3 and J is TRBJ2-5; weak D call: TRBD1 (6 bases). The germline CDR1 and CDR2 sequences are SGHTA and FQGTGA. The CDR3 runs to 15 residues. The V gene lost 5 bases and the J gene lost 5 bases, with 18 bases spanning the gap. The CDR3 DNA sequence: TGTGCCAGCAGCATGCTGGGACACCAAGGGGAGACCCAGTACTTC. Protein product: CASSMLGHQGETQYF. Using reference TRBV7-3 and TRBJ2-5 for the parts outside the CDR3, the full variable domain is GAGVSQTPSNKVTEKGKYVELRCDPISGHTALYWYRQSLGQGPEFLIYFQGTGAADDSGLPNDRFFAVRPEGSVSTLKIQRTERGDSAVYLCASSMLGHQGETQYFGPGTRLLVL.

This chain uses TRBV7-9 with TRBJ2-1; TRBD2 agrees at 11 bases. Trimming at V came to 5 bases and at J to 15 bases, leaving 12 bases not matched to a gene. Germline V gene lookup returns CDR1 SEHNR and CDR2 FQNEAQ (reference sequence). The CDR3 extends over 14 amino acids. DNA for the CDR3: TGTGCCAGCAGCCAGATGGGAGGGACTAGCGGCCCGTTCTTC. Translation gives CASSQMGGTSGPFF.

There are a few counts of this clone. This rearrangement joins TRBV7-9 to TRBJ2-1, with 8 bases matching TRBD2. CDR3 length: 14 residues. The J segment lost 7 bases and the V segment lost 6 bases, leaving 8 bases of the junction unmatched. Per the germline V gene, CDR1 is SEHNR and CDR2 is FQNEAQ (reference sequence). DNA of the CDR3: TGTGCCAGCAGGTTACTAGCGGAGGGAAATGAGCAGTTCTTC. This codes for CASRLLAEGNEQFF.

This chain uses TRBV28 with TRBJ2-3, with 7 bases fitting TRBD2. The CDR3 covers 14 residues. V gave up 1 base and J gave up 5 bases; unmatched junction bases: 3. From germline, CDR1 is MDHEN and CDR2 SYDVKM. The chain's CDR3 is CASSLSREIDTQYF. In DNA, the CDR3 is TGTGCCAGCAGTTTATCGCGGGAGATAGATACGCAGTATTTT. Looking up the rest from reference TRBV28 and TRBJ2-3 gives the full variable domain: DVKVTQSSRYLVKRTGEKVFLECVQDMDHENMFWYRQDPGLGLRLIYFSYDVKMKEKGDIPEGYSVSREKKERFSLILESASTNQTSMYLCASSLSREIDTQYFGPGTRLTVL.

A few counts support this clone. The chain's CDR3 is CASSHRVQETQYF. In nucleotides, the CDR3 is TGTGCCAGCAGTCACAGGGTCCAAGAGACCCAGTACTTC. The rearrangement links TRBV11-1 to TRBJ2-5; TRBD1 is a possible D gene (6 bases). The CDR3 consists of 13 residues. The germline gives CDR1 SGHAT, CDR2 FQDESV (reference sequence). V was pared by 6 bases and J by 1 base, with 9 bases between.

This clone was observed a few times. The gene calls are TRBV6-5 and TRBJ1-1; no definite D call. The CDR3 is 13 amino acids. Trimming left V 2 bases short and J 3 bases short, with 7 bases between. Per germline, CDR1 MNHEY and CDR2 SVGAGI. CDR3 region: CASSYSSYTEAFF. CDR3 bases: TGTGCCAGCAGTTACAGTAGTTACACTGAAGCTTTCTTT.

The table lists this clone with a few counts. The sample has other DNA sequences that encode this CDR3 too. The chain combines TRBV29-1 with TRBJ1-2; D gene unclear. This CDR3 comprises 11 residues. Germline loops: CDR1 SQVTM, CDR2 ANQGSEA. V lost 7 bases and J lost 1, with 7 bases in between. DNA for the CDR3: TGCAGCGCTTCAGTTAACTATGGCTACACCTTC. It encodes CSASVNYGYTF.

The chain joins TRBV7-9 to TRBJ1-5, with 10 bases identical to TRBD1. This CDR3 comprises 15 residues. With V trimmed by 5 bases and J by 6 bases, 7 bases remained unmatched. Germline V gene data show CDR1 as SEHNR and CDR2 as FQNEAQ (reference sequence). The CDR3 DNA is TGTGCCAGCAGCCAGGGACAGGGGAGCGTTCAGCCCCAGCATTTT. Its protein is CASSQGQGSVQPQHF.